The present T cell receptor beta chain was sequenced within a study of T cells after yellow fever vaccination. TCRdb processed the 5' RACE reads anew with MiXCR; each CDR3 protein has one entry. The table records over 120,000 distinct CDR3 sequences, under 7% of them present only once. This clonotype was seen repeatedly, ten times or more. Looked up from germline, CDR1 is SQVTM and CDR2 is ANQGSEA. There are 14 residues in the CDR3. V lost 8 bases, J lost 5 bases, and 13 bases stayed unmatched. This sequence originates from a man under 40 who received the YFV17D yellow fever vaccine. The chain combines TRBV29-1 with TRBJ2-3, with 7 bases matching TRBD2. The sample here was CD4+ T cells sorted from PBMCs, taken 10 days after the yellow fever booster vaccination. Written as DNA, the CDR3 is TGCAGCACCTGTTTTGCGGGAGTTGAAGATACGCAGTATTTT. It is translated as CSTCFAGVEDTQYF.